This TCR beta chain was sequenced during a study of cytomegalovirus exposure and HLA in healthy donors. General study results and limits: Earlier findings revealed that most TCR beta V segments proved productive either about 87% or about 30% of the time. Investigators reported approximately 170 TCR beta chains as tied to cytomegalovirus.

60 Vbeta and 13 Jbeta primers were used in PCR. Clones were sequenced by immunoSEQ multiplex PCR, and TCRdb holds only the in-frame ones, with some missing. The sample has 150,000 or so clones. Comments on this clone: Its antigen is not known.

Trimming pared 4 bases from V and 4 bases from J, leaving 12 bases between. The CDR3 runs to 13 residues. CDR1 is GTSNPN, CDR2 SVGIG, per germline (reference sequence). The receptor was derived from a woman aged 50 to 60 in good health and CMV-seronegative. The sample consisted of PBMCs. The V and J genes are TRBV30 and TRBJ2-3; D perhaps matches TRBD1 (5 bases). The CDR3 region has the DNA TGTGCCTGGAACAGGAAAAACCCAGATACGCAGTATTTT. Translating it yields CAWNRKNPDTQYF. The entire variable domain, with the rest obtained from reference TRBV30 and TRBJ2-3, is as follows: SQTIHQWPATLVQPVGSPLSLECTVEGTSNPNLYWYRQAAGRGLQLLFYSVGIGQISSEVPQNLSASRPQDRQFILSSKKLLLSDSGFYLCAWNRKNPDTQYFGPGTRLTVL.